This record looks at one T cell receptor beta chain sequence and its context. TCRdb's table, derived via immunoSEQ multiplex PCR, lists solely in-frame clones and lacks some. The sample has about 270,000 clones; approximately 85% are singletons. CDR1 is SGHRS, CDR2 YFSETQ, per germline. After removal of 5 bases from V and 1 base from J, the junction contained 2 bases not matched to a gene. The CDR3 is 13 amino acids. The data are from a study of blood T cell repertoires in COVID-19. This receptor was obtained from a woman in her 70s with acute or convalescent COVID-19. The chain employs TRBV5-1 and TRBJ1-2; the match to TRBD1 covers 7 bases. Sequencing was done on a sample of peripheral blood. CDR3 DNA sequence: TGCGCCAGCAGTCGGGACAGTAACTATGGCTACACCTTC. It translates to CASSRDSNYGYTF.